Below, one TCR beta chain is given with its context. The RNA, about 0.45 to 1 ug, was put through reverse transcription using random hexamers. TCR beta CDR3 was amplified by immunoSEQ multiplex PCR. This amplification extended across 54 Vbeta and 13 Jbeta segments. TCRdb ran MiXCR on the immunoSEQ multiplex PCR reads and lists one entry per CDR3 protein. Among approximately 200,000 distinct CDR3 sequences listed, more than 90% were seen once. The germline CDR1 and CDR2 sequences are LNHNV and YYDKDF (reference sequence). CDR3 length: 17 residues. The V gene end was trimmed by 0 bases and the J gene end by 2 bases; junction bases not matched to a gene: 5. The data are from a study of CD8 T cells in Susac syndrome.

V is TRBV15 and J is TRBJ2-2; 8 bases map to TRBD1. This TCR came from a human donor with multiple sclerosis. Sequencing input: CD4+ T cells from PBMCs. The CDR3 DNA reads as TGTGCCACCAGCAGAGATGCCGACAGGGGTAACACCGGGGAGCTGTTTTTT. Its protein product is CATSRDADRGNTGELFF.